Listed below are T cell receptor beta chains from one sample, sequenced in a study of T cell responses to AZD1222 COVID-19 vaccine. Clones were sequenced by immunoSEQ multiplex PCR, and TCRdb holds only the in-frame ones, with some missing. This table holds about 90,000 clones, around 90% found once. The input for sequencing was peripheral blood, taken on day 0 of MenACWY control vaccination. The receptors were sampled from an adult in good health. Both conserved end residues are part of each CDR3. The D gene is left open where the match is weak. Only some rows state a clone size, as once, few, many or a class for expanded clones.

d_gene: .
abundance: few
v_gene: TRBV12-2
j_gene: TRBJ1-6
CDR3aa: CASRSEDSCNSPLHF
CDR3nt: TGTGCAAGTCGCTCGGAGGACAGTTGTAATTCACCCCTCCACTTT

d_gene: .
abundance: .
v_gene: TRBV5-4
j_gene: TRBJ1-2
CDR3aa: CASSLGPASEANYGYTF
CDR3nt: TGTGCCAGCAGCTTGGGCCCAGCCTCGGAAGCTAACTATGGCTACACCTTC

d_gene: .
abundance: .
v_gene: TRBV5-1
j_gene: TRBJ2-5
CDR3aa: CASSLAPPQETQYF
CDR3nt: TGCGCCAGCAGCTTGGCCCCCCCACAAGAGACCCAGTACTTC

d_gene: .
abundance: .
v_gene: TRBV18
j_gene: TRBJ2-7
CDR3aa: CASSPGYEQYF
CDR3nt: TGTGCCAGCTCACCAGGCTACGAGCAGTACTTC

d_gene: .
abundance: .
v_gene: TRBV5-1
j_gene: TRBJ1-2
CDR3aa: CASSLLPEAAYGYTF
CDR3nt: TGCGCCAGCAGCTTGTTGCCGGAGGCGGCGTATGGCTACACCTTC

d_gene: TRBD1
abundance: .
v_gene: TRBV9
j_gene: TRBJ2-5
CDR3aa: CASSETGGWETQYF
CDR3nt: TGTGCCAGCAGCGAAACAGGGGGCTGGGAGACCCAGTACTTC

d_gene: TRBD1
abundance: .
v_gene: TRBV18
j_gene: TRBJ1-2
CDR3aa: CASSPGTGYGYTF
CDR3nt: TGTGCCAGCTCACCGGGGACAGGCTATGGCTACACCTTC

d_gene: TRBD2
abundance: once
v_gene: TRBV5-1
j_gene: TRBJ2-2
CDR3aa: CASSPQGLAGTGELFF
CDR3nt: TGCGCCAGCAGCCCACAAGGATTAGCGGGAACCGGGGAGCTGTTTTTT

d_gene: .
abundance: .
v_gene: TRBV5-1
j_gene: TRBJ1-6
CDR3aa: CASSLAAGLNSPLHF
CDR3nt: TGCGCCAGCAGCTTGGCCGCGGGGCTCAATTCACCCCTCCACTTT

d_gene: .
abundance: .
v_gene: TRBV6-2/TRBV6-3
j_gene: TRBJ2-7
CDR3aa: CASSYPPGYEQYF
CDR3nt: TGTGCCAGCAGTTACCCGCCAGGCTACGAGCAGTACTTC